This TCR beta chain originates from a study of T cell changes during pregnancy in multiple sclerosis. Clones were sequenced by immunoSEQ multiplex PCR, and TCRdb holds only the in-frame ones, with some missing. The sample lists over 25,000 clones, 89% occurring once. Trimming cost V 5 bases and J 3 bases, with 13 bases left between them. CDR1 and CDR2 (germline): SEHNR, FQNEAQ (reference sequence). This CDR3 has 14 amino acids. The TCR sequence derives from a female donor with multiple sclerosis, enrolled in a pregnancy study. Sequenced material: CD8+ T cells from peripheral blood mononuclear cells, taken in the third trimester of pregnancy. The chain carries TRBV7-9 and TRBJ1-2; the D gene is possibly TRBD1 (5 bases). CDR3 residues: CASSPPGRDYGYTF. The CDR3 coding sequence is TGTGCCAGCAGCCCCCCAGGCAGGGACTATGGCTACACCTTC.